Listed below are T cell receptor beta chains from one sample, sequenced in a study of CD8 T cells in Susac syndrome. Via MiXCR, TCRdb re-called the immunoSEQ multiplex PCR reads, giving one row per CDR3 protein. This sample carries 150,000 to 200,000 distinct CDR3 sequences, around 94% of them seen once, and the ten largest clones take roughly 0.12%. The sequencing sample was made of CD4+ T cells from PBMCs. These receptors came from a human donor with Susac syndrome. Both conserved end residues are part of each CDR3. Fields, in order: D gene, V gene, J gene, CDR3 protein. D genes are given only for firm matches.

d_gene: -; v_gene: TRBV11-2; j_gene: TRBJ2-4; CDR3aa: CASRTLEGKNIQYF
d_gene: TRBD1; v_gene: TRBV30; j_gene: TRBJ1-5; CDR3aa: CAWSAGTGISNQPQHF
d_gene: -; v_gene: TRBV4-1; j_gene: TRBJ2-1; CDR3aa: CASSLRDSELWNEQFF
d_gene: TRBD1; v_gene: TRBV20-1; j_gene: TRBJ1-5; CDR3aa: CSAVDRASNQPQHF
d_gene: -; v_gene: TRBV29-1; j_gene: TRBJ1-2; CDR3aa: CSVEAGVGYGYTF
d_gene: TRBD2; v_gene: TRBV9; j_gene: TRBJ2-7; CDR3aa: CASSVGEGPYEQYF
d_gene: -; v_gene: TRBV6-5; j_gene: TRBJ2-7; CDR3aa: CASSPNRVGYEQYF
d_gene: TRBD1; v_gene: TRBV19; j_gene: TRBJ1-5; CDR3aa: CASSSRDRGNNQPQHF
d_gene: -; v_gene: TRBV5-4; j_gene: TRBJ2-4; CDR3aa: CASSFGGQTRGASKNIQYF
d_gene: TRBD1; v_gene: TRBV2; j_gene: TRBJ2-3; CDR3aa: CASSWGQGTDTQYF
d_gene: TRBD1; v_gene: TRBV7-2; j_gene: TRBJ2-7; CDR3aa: CASSLVGQGAYEQYF
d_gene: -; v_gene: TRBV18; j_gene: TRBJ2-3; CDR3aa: CASSPRDSDTQYF
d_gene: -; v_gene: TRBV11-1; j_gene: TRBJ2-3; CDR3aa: CASSFGAANPTDTQYF
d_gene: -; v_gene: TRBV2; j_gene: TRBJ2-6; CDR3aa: CGGSLSGANVLTF
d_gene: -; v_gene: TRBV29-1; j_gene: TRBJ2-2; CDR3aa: CSVRQGVTGELFF
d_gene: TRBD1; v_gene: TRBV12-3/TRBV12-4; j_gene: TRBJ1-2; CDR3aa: CASSFEGARGYTF
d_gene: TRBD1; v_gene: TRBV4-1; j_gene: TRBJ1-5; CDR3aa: CASSHPGQEKGQPQHF
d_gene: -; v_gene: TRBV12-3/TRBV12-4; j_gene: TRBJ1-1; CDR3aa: CASSHERVGTEAFF
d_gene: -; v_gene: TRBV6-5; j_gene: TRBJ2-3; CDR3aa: CASSYFAVPGADTQYF
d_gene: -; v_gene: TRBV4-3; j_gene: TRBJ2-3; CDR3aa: CASSPTVHRGDTQYF
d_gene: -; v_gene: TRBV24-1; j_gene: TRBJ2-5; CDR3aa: CATSEEEGNVRNQETQYF
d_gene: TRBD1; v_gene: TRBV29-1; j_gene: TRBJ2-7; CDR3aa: CSAGQGGTYEQYF
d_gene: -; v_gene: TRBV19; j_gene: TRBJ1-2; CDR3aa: CASSSFLKGSGYTF
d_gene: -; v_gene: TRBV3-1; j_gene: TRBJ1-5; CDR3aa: CASSLTPRGQPQHF
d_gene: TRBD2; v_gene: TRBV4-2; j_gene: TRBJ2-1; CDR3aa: CASSQDGVAGHNEQFF
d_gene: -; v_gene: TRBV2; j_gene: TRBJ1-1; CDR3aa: CASSKDSNTEAFF